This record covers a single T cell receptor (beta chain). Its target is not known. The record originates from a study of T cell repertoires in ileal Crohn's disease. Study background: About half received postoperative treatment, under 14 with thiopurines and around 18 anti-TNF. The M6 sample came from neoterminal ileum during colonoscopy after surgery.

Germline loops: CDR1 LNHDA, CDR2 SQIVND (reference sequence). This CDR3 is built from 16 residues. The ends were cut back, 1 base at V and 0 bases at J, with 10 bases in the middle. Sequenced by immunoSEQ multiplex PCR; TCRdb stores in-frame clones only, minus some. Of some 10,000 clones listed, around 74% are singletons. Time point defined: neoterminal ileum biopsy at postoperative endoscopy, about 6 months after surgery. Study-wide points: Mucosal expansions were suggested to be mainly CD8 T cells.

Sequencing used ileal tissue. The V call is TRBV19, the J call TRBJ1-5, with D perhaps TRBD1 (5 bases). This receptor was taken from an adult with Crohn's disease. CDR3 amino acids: CASSIGQYYSNQPQHF. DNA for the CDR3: TGTGCCAGTAGTATAGGACAGTACTATAGCAATCAGCCCCAGCATTTT.